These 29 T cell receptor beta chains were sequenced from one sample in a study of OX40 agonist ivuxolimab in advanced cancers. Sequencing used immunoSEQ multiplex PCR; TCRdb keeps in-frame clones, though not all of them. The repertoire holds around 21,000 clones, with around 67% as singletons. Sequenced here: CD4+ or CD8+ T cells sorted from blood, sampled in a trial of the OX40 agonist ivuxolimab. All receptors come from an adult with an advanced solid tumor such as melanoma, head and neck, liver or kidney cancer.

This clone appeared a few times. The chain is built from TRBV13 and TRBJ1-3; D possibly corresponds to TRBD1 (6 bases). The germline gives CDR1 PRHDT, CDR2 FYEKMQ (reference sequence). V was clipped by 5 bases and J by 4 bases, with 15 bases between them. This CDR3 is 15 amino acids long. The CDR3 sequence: CASSPLVRGGNTIYF. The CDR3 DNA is TGTGCCAGCAGCCCCCTGGTCAGGGGCGGAAACACCATATATTTT.

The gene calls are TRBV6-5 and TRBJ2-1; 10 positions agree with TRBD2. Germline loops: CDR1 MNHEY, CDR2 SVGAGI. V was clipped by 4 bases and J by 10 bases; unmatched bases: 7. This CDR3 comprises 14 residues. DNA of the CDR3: TGTGCCAGCAGTTCACAGCGGGAGGGTTGGGAGCAGTTCTTC. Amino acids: CASSSQREGWEQFF.

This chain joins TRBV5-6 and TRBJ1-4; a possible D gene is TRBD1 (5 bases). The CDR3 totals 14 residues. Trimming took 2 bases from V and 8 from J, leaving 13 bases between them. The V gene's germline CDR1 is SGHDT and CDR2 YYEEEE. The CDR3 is CASSFSSRDEKLFF. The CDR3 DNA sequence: TGTGCCAGCAGCTTCTCTAGCAGGGACGAAAAACTGTTTTTT.

The CDR3 loop is CASSYPRDRGYTEAFF. The CDR3 nucleotides read TGTGCCAGCAGTTACCCCAGGGACAGGGGGTACACTGAAGCTTTCTTT. V is TRBV6-6 and J is TRBJ1-1; 11 positions match TRBD1. Germline assignment: CDR1 MNHNY and CDR2 SVGAGI (reference sequence). The CDR3 contains 16 residues. Trimming cost V 2 bases and J 3 bases; bases outside gene matches: 5.

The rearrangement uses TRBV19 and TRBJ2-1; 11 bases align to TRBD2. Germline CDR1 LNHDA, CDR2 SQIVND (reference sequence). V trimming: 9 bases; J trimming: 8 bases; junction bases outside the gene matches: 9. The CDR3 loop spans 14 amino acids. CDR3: CASSPLAGGHEQFF. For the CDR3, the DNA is TGTGCCAGCTCTCCTCTAGCGGGAGGTCATGAGCAGTTCTTC.

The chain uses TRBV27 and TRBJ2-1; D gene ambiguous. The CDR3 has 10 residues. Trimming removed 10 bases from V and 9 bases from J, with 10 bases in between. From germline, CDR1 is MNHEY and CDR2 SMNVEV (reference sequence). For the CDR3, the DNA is TGTGCCACCCTAATAAGTGAGCAGTTCTTC. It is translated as CATLISEQFF.

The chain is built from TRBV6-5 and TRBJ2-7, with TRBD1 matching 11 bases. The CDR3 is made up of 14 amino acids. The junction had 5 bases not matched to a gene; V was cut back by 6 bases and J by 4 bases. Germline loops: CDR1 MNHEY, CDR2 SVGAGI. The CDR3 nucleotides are TGTGCCAGCAGGCCCGGGACAGGGGGGTACGAGCAGTACTTC. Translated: CASRPGTGGYEQYF.

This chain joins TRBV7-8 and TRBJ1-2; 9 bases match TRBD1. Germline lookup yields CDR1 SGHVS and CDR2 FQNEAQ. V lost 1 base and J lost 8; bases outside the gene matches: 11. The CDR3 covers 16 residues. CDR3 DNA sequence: TGTGCCAGCAGCTTAGGCCCCGGGACAGGGTTCAGGGGCTACACCTTC. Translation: CASSLGPGTGFRGYTF.

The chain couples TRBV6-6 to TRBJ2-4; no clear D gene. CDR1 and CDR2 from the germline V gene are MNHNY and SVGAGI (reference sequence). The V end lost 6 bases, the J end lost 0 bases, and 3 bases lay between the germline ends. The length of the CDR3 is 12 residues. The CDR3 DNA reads TGTGCCAGCAGCTCAGCCAAAAACATTCAGTACTTC. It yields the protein CASSSAKNIQYF.

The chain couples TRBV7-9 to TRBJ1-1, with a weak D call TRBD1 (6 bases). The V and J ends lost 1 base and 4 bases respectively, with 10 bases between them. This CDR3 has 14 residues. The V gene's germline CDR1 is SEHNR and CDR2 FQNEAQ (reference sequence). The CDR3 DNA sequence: TGTGCCAGCAGCTTAGGGAGGGGGAGCACTGAAGCTTTCTTT. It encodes CASSLGRGSTEAFF.

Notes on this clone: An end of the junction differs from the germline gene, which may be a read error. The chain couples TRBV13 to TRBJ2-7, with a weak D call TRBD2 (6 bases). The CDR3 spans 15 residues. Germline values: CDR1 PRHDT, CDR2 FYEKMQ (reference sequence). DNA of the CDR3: TGTGCCAGCAGCTTAGAGGCAGGAGGGTCCTCCGAGCAGTACTTC. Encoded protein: CASSLEAGGSSEQYF.

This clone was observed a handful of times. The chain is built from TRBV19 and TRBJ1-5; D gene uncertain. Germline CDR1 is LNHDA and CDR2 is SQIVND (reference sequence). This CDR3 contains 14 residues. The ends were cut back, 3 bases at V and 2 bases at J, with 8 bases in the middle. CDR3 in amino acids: CASSMGSGNQPQHF. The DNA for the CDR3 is TGTGCCAGTAGTATGGGGTCGGGCAATCAGCCCCAGCATTTT. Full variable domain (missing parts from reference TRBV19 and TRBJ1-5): DGGITQSPKYLFRKEGQNVTLSCEQNLNHDAMYWYRQDPGQGLRLIYYSQIVNDFQKGDIAEGYSVSREKKESFPLTVTSAQKNPTAFYLCASSMGSGNQPQHFGDGTRLSIL.

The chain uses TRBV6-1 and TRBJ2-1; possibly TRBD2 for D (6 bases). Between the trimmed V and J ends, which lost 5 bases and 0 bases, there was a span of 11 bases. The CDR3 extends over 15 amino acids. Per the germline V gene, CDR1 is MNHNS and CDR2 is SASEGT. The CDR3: CASSSGVSSYNEQFF. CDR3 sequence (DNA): TGTGCCAGCAGTTCGGGGGTCAGCTCCTACAATGAGCAGTTCTTC.

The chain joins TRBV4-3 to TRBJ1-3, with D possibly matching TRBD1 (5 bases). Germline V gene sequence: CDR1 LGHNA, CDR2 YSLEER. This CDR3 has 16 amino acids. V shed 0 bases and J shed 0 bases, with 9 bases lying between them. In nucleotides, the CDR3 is TGCGCCAGCAGCCAAGACGCAGGGCTCTCTGGAAACACCATATATTTT. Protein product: CASSQDAGLSGNTIYF.

CDR3: CASSISPGLINEKLFF. As DNA, the CDR3 is TGTGCCAGTAGTATAAGCCCAGGGCTGATTAATGAAAAACTGTTTTTT. The chain recombines TRBV19 with TRBJ1-4, with a possible D match to TRBD1 (5 bases). Between the trimmed V and J ends, which lost 2 bases and 4 bases, there was a span of 14 bases. The CDR3 spans 16 residues. Germline assignment: CDR1 LNHDA and CDR2 SQIVND (reference sequence). The full variable domain, rest sourced from reference TRBV19 and TRBJ1-4, is DGGITQSPKYLFRKEGQNVTLSCEQNLNHDAMYWYRQDPGQGLRLIYYSQIVNDFQKGDIAEGYSVSREKKESFPLTVTSAQKNPTAFYLCASSISPGLINEKLFFGSGTQLSVL.

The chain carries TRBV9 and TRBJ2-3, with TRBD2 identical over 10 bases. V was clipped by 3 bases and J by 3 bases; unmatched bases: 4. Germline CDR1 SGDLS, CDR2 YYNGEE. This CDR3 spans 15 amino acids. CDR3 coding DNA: TGTGCCAGCAGCGAGAGCGGGGGGGCGACAGATACGCAGTATTTT. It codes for CASSESGGATDTQYF.

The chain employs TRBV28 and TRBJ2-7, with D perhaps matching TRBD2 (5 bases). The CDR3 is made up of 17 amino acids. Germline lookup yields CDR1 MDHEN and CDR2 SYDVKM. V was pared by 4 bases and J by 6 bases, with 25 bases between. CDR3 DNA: TGTGCCAGCAGTTCCCAGTGGGCGAGCGGAGGATCTGGCGAGCAGTACTTC. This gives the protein CASSSQWASGGSGEQYF.

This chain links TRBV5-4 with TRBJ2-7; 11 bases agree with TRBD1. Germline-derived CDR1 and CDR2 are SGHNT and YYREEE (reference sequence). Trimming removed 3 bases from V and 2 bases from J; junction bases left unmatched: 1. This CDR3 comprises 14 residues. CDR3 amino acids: CASSSGQGAYEQYF. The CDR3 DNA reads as TGTGCCAGCAGCTCGGGACAGGGGGCCTACGAGCAGTACTTC.

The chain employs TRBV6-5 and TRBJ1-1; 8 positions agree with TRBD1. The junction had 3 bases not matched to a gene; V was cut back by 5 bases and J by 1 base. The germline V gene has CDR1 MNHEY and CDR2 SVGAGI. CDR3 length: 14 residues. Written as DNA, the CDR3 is TGTGCCAGCAGTGCCGGGACAGGGAACACTGAAGCTTTCTTT. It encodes CASSAGTGNTEAFF.

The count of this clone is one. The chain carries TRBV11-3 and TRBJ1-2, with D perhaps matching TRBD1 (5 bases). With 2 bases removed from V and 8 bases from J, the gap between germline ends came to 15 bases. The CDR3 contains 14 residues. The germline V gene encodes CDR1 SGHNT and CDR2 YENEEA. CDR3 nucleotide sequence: TGTGCCAGCAGCTTACGATCCGGGGCCGGCGGCTACACCTTC. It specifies CASSLRSGAGGYTF.

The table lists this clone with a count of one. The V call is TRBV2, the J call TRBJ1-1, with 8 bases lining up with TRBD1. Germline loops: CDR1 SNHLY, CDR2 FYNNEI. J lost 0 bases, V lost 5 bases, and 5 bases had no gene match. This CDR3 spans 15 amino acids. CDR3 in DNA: TGTGCCAGCAGTTTATGGACAGGGATGAACACTGAAGCTTTCTTT. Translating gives CASSLWTGMNTEAFF. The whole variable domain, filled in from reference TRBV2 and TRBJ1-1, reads EPEVTQTPSHQVTQMGQEVILRCVPISNHLYFYWYRQILGQKVEFLVSFYNNEISEKSEIFDDQFSVERPDGSNFTLKIRSTKLEDSAMYFCASSLWTGMNTEAFFGQGTRLTVV.

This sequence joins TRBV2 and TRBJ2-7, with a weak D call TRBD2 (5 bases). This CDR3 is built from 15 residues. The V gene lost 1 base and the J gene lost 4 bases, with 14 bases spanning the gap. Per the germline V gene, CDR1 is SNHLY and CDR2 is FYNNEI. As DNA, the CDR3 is TGTGCCAGCAGTGAAGGAACGGGAACGGTTTACGAGCAGTACTTC. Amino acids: CASSEGTGTVYEQYF.

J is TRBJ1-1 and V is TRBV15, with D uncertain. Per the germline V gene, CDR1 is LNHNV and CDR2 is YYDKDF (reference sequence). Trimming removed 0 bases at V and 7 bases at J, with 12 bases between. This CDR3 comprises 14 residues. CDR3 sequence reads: CATSRDFPPNEAFF. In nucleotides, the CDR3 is TGTGCCACCAGCAGAGACTTCCCCCCCAATGAAGCTTTCTTT.

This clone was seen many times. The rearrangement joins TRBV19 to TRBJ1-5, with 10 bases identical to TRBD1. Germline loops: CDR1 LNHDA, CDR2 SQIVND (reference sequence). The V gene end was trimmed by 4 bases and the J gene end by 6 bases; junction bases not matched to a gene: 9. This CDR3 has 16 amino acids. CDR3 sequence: CASSTPPGQGTQPQHF. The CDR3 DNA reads TGTGCCAGTAGTACTCCTCCGGGACAGGGGACTCAGCCCCAGCATTTT.

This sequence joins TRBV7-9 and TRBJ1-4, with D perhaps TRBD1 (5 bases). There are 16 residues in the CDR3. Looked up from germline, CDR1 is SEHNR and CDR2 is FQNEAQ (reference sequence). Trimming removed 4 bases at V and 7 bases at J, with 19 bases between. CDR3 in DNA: TGTGCCAGCAGCTCAAACCGGGACCCGGGCAGTGAAAAACTGTTTTTT. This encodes CASSSNRDPGSEKLFF. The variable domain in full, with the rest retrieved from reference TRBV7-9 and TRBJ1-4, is DTGVSQNPRHKITKRGQNVTFRCDPISEHNRLYWYRQTLGQGPEFLTYFQNEAQLEKSRLLSDRFSAERPKGSFSTLEIQRTEQGDSAMYLCASSSNRDPGSEKLFFGSGTQLSVL.

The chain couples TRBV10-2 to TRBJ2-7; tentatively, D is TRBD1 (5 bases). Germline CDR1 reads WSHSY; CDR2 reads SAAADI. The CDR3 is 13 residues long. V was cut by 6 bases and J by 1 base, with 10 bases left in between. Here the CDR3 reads CASRDTRSYEQYF. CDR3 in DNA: TGCGCCAGCAGGGACACGCGGTCCTACGAGCAGTACTTC.

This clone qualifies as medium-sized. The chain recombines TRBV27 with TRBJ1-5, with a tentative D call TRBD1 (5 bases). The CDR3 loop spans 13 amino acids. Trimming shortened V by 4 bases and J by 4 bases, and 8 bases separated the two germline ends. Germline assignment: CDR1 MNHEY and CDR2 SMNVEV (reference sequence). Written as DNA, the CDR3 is TGTGCCAGCAGTTCAGGGAGTAATCAGCCCCAGCATTTT. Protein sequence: CASSSGSNQPQHF.

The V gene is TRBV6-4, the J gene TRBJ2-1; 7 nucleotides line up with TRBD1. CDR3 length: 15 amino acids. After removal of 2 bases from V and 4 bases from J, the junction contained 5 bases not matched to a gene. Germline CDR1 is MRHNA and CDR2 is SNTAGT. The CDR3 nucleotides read TGTGCCAGCAGTGACAGGGGGCTAGGGTACAATGAGCAGTTCTTC. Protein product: CASSDRGLGYNEQFF.

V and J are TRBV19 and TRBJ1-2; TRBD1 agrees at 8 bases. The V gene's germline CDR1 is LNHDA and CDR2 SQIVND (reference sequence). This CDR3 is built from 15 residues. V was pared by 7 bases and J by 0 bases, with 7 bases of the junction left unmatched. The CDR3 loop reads CASMGTGLTNYGYTF. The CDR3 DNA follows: TGTGCCAGTATGGGGACAGGCCTTACTAACTATGGCTACACCTTC.